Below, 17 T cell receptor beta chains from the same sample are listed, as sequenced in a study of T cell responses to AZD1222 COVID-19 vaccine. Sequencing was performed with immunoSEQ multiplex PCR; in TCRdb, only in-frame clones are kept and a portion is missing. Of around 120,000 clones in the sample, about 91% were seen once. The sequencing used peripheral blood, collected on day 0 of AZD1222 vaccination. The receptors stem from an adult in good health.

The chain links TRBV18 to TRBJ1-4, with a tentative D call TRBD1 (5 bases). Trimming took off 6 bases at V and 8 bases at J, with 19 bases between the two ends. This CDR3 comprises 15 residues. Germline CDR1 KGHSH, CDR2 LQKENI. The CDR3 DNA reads TGTGCCAGCTCCCCGGGGGTCCAAGGGACGGAAAAACTGTTTTTT. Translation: CASSPGVQGTEKLFF. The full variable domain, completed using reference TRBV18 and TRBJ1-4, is NAGVMQNPRHLVRRRGQEARLRCSPMKGHSHVYWYRQLPEEGLKFMVYLQKENIIDESGMPKERFSAEFPKEGPSILRIQQVVRGDSAAYFCASSPGVQGTEKLFFGSGTQLSVL.

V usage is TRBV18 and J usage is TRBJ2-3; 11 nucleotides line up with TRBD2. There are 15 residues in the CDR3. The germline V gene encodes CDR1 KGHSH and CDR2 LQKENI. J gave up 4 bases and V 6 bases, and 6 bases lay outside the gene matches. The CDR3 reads CASSRLAGPSDTQYF. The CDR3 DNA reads TGTGCCAGCTCTCGACTAGCGGGGCCTTCAGATACGCAGTATTTT.

The chain's CDR3 is CASRLDRGRETEAFF. In DNA form, the CDR3 reads TGTGCCAGCAGACTGGACAGGGGGCGTGAGACTGAAGCTTTCTTT. The V and J genes are TRBV28 and TRBJ1-1; TRBD1 aligns across 11 bases. After removal of 6 bases from V and 5 bases from J, the junction contained 8 bases not matched to a gene. In germline, CDR1 is MDHEN, CDR2 SYDVKM. This CDR3 is built from 15 residues.

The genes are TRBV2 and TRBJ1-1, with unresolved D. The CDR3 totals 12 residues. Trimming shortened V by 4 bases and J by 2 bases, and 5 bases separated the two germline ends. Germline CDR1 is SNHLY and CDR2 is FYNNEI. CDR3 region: CASSAENTEAFF. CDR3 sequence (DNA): TGTGCCAGCAGTGCAGAAAACACTGAAGCTTTCTTT.

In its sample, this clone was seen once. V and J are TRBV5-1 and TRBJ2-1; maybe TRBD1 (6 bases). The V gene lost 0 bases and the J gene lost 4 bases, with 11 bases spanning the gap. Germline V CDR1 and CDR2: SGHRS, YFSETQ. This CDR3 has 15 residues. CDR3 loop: CASSLGPDSYNEQFF. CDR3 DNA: TGCGCCAGCAGCTTGGGACCGGACAGTTACAATGAGCAGTTCTTC. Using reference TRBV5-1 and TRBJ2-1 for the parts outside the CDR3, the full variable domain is KAGVTQTPRYLIKTRGQQVTLSCSPISGHRSVSWYQQTPGQGLQFLFEYFSETQRNKGNFPGRFSGRQFSNSRSEMNVSTLELGDSALYLCASSLGPDSYNEQFFGPGTRLTVL.

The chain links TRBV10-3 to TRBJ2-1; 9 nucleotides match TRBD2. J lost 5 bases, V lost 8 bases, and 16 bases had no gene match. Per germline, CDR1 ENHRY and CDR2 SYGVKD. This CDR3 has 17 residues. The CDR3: CAISLRNSGGLDNEQFF. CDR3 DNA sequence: TGTGCCATCTCCCTAAGGAATAGCGGGGGCCTCGACAATGAGCAGTTCTTC.

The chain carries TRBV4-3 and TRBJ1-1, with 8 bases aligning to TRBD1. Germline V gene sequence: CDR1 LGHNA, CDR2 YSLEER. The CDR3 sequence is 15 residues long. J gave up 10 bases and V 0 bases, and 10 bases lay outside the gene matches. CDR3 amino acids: CASSQDPAGGGGAFF. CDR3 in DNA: TGCGCCAGCAGCCAAGATCCGGCAGGGGGCGGTGGAGCTTTCTTT.

Here the CDR3 reads CASSLESQLGYTF. Here the CDR3 DNA reads TGTGCCAGCAGCTTAGAAAGCCAGCTTGGCTACACCTTC. The rearrangement joins TRBV7-9 to TRBJ1-2; D is undetermined. V dropped 1 base and J dropped 7 bases, with 10 bases sitting between them. The CDR3 runs to 13 residues. CDR1 is SEHNR and CDR2 is FQNEAQ in the germline V gene (reference sequence).

DNA for the CDR3: TGTGCCAGCAGCCCGCCGGGAGCGGGGGGGCTCGACCCCCCCAGTACGCAGTATTTT. It yields the protein CASSPPGAGGLDPPSTQYF. The J gene is TRBJ2-3, the V gene TRBV7-9; 10 nucleotides line up with TRBD2. CDR3 length: 19 residues. V lost 5 bases to trimming and J lost 8 bases; unmatched junction nucleotides: 22. The germline gives CDR1 SEHNR, CDR2 FQNEAQ (reference sequence).

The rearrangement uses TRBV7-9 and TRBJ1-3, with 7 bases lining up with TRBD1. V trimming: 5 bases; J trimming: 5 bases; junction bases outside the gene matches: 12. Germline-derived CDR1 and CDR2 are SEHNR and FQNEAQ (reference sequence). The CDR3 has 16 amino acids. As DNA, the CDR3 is TGTGCCAGCAGCCTTGACAGGGTCGAACTGAGAAACACCATATATTTT. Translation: CASSLDRVELRNTIYF.

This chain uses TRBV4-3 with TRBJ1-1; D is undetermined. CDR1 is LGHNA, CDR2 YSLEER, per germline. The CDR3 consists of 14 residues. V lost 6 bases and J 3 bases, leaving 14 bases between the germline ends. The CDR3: CASSKGLVDTEAFF. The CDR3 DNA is TGCGCCAGCAGTAAAGGGCTGGTAGACACTGAAGCTTTCTTT.

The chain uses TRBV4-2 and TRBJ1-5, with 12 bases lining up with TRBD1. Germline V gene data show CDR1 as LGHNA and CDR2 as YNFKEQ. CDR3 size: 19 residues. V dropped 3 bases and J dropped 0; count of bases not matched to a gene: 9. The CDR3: CASSHTGTGGPYSNQPQHF. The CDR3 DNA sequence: TGTGCCAGCAGCCACACCGGGACAGGGGGCCCTTATAGCAATCAGCCCCAGCATTTT.

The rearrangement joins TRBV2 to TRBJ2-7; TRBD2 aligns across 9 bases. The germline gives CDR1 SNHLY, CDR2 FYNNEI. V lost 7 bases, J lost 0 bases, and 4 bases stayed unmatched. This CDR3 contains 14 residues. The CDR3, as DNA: TGTGCCAGCATTCTTAGCGGGGGCTCCTACGAGCAGTACTTC. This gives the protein CASILSGGSYEQYF.

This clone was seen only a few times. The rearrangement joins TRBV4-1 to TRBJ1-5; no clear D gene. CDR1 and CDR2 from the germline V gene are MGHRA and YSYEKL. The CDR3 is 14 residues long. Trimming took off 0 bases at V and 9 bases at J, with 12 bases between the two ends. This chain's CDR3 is CASSQDKPPRPQHF. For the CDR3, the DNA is TGCGCCAGCAGCCAAGATAAGCCCCCGCGGCCCCAGCATTTT.

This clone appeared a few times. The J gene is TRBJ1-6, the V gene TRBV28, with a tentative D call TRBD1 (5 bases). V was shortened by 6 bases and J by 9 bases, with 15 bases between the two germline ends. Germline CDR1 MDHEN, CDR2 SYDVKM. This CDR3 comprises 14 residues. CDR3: CASSRQSTRSPLHF. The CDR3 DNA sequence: TGTGCCAGCAGCCGACAGAGTACGCGTTCACCCCTCCACTTT.

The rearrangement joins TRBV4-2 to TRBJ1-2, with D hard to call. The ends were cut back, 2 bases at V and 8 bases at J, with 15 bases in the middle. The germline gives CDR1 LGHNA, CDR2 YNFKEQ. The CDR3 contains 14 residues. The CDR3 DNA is TGTGCCAGCAGCCAATCACTCAGTAGTACAGGCTACACCTTC. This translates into CASSQSLSSTGYTF.

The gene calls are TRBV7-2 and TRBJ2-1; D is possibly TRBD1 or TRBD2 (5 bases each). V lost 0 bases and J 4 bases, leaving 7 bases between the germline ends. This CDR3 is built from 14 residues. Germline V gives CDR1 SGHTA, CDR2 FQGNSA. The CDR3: CASSLAGEYNEQFF. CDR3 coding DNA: TGTGCCAGCAGCTTAGCGGGGGAGTACAATGAGCAGTTCTTC.